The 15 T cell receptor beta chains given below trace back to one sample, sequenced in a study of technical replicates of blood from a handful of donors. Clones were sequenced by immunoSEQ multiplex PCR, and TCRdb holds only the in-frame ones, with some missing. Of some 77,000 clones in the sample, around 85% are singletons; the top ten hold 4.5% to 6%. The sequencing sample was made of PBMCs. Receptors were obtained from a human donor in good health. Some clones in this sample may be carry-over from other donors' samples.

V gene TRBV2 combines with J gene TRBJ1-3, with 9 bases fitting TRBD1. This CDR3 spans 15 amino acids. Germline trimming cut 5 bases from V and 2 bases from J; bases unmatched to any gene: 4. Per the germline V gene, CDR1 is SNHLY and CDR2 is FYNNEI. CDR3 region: CASSPGTGTGNTIYF. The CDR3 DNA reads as TGTGCCAGCAGTCCCGGGACAGGGACTGGAAACACCATATATTTT. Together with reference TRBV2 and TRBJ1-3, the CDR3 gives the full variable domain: EPEVTQTPSHQVTQMGQEVILRCVPISNHLYFYWYRQILGQKVEFLVSFYNNEISEKSEIFDDQFSVERPDGSNFTLKIRSTKLEDSAMYFCASSPGTGTGNTIYFGEGSWLTVV.

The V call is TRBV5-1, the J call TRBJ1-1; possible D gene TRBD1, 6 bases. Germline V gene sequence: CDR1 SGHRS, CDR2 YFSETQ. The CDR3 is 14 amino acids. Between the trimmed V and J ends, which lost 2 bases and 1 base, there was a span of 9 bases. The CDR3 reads CASSLTGKNTEAFF. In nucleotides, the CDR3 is TGCGCCAGCAGCTTAACAGGGAAGAACACTGAAGCTTTCTTT.

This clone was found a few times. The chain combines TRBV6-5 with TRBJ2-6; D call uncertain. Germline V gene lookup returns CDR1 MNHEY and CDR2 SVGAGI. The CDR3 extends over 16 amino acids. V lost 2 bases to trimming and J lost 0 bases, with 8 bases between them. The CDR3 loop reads CASSYGQFSGANVLTF. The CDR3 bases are TGTGCCAGCAGTTACGGGCAGTTCTCTGGGGCCAACGTCCTGACTTTC.

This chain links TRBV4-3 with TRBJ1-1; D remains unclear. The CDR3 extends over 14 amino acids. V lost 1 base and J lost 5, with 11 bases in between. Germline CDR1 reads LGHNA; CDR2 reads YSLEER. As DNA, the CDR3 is TGCGCCAGCAGCCAAGCGGGAGGTTGGACTGAAGCTTTCTTT. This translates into CASSQAGGWTEAFF.

CDR3 sequence (DNA): TGTGCCAGCCGCTACTCCTCCTACGAGCAGTACTTC. Amino acids: CASRYSSYEQYF. The rearrangement uses TRBV2 and TRBJ2-7; no clear D gene. Between the trimmed V and J ends, which lost 8 bases and 0 bases, there was a span of 8 bases. Per the germline V gene, CDR1 is SNHLY and CDR2 is FYNNEI. The CDR3 is 12 amino acids.

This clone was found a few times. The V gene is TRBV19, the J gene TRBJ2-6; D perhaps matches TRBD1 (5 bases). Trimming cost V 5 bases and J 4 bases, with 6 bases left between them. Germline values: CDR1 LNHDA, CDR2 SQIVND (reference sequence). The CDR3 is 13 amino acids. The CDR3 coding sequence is TGTGCCAGTAGTCCAGGGGGGGCCAACGTCCTGACTTTC. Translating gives CASSPGGANVLTF.

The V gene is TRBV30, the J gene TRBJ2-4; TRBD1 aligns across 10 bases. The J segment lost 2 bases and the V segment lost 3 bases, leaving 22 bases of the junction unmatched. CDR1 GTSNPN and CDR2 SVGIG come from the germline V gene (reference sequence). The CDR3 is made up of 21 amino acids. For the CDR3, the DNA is TGTGCCTGGAGCCCCAGAAGAGGGGGGACAGGGGCTTTTGGGACCAAAAACATTCAGTACTTC. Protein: CAWSPRRGGTGAFGTKNIQYF. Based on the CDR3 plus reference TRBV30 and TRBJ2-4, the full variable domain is SQTIHQWPATLVQPVGSPLSLECTVEGTSNPNLYWYRQAAGRGLQLLFYSVGIGQISSEVPQNLSASRPQDRQFILSSKKLLLSDSGFYLCAWSPRRGGTGAFGTKNIQYFGAGTRLSVL.

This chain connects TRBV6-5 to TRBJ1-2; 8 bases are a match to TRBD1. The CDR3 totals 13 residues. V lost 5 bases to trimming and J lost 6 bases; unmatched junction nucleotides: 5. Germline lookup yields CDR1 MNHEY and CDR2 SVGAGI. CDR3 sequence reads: CASSRQGYHGYTF. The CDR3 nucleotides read TGTGCCAGCAGTAGACAGGGGTACCATGGCTACACCTTC.

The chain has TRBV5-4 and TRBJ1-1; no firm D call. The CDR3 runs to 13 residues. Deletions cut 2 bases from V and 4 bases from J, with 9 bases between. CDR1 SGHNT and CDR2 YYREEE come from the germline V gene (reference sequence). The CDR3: CASSLWGGTEAFF. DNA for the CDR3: TGTGCCAGCAGCTTATGGGGAGGCACTGAAGCTTTCTTT.

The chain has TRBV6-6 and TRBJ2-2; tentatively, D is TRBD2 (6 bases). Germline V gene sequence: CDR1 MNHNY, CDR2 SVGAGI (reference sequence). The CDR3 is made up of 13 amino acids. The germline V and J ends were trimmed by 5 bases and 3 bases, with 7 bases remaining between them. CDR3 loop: CASSRDYTGELFF. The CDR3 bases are TGTGCCAGCAGTAGGGACTACACCGGGGAGCTGTTTTTT.

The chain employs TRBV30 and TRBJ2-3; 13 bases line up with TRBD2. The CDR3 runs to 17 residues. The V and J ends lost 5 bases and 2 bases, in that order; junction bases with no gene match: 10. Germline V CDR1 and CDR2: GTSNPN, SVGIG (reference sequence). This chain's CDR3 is CAWAKGLAGQLTDTQYF. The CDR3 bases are TGTGCCTGGGCAAAGGGACTAGCGGGGCAACTCACAGATACGCAGTATTTT.

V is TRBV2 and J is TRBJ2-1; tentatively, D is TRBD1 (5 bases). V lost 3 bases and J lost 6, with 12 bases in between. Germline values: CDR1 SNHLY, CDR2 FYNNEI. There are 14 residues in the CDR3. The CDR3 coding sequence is TGTGCCAGCAGTGAGCAGGGAAGGGGCAATGAGCAGTTCTTC. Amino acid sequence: CASSEQGRGNEQFF.

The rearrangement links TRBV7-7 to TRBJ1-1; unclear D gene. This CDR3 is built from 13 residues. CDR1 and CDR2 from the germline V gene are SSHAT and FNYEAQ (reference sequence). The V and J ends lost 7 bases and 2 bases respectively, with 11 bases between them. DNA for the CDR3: TGTGCCAGCAAAAGAGGCCCTAACACTGAAGCTTTCTTT. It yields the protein CASKRGPNTEAFF.

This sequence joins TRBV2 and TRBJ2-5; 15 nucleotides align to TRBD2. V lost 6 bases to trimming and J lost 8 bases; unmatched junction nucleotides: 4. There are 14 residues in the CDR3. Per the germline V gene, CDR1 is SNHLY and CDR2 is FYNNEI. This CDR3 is CASRGLAGGPTQYF. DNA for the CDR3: TGTGCCAGCAGGGGACTAGCGGGGGGCCCAACCCAGTACTTC.

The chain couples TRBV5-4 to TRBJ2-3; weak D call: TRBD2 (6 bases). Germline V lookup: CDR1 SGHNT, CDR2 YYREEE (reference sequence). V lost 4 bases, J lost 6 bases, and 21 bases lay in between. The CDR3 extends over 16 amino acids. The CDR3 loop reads CASSTRLGLSRDTQYF. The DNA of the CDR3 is TGTGCCAGCAGCACTAGACTAGGACTATCGCGCGATACGCAGTATTTT. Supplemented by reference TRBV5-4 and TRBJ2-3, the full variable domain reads ETGVTQSPTHLIKTRGQQVTLRCSSQSGHNTVSWYQQALGQGPQFIFQYYREEENGRGNFPPRFSGLQFPNYSSELNVNALELDDSALYLCASSTRLGLSRDTQYFGPGTRLTVL.